The 6 T cell receptor beta chains below were found in one sample sequenced in a study of OX40 agonist ivuxolimab in advanced cancers. Some clones are missing from TCRdb's copy, which holds only in-frame ones; the method was immunoSEQ multiplex PCR. The repertoire consists of approximately 58,000 clones, with approximately 81% occurring once and the leading ten covering under 3%. The material sequenced was CD4+ or CD8+ T cells sorted from blood, taken in a trial of the OX40 agonist ivuxolimab. The receptors come from an adult with an advanced solid tumor such as melanoma, head and neck, liver or kidney cancer.

The chain employs TRBV5-1 and TRBJ1-5, with D tentatively TRBD1 (5 bases). The CDR3 runs to 15 residues. Trimming left V 0 bases short and J 5 bases short, with 12 bases between. The V gene's germline CDR1 is SGHRS and CDR2 YFSETQ. The CDR3 is CASSLEGTEHQPQHF. The DNA of the CDR3 is TGCGCCAGCAGCTTGGAAGGGACGGAGCATCAGCCCCAGCATTTT.

The chain carries TRBV11-2 and TRBJ1-2, with 7 bases identical to TRBD1. Germline values: CDR1 SGHAT, CDR2 FQNNGV. The CDR3 consists of 14 residues. Germline trimming cut 0 bases from V and 4 bases from J; bases unmatched to any gene: 2. CDR3 bases: TGTGCCAGCAGCTTAGAGGCAGGGGGCTATGGCTACACCTTC. Protein: CASSLEAGGYGYTF. The full variable domain, with the rest looked up from reference TRBV11-2 and TRBJ1-2, is EAGVAQSPRYKIIEKRQSVAFWCNPISGHATLYWYQQILGQGPKLLIQFQNNGVVDDSQLPKDRFSAERLKGVDSTLKIQPAKLEDSAVYLCASSLEAGGYGYTFGSGTRLTVV.

The chain combines TRBV9 with TRBJ1-3; no clear D gene. There are 14 residues in the CDR3. V was pared by 2 bases and J by 0 bases, with 6 bases between. CDR1 and CDR2 from the germline V gene are SGDLS and YYNGEE. The CDR3, as DNA: TGTGCCAGCAGCGTGGAACTCTCTGGAAACACCATATATTTT. Residues: CASSVELSGNTIYF.

This chain uses TRBV27 with TRBJ2-5, with no clear D. Germline V lookup: CDR1 MNHEY, CDR2 SMNVEV (reference sequence). V shed 5 bases and J shed 4 bases, with 5 bases lying between them. This CDR3 contains 11 residues. The CDR3 is CASSIGETQYF. CDR3 in DNA: TGTGCCAGCAGTATAGGAGAGACCCAGTACTTC.

The rearrangement joins TRBV27 to TRBJ2-5, with 11 nucleotides matching TRBD2. The germline V gene encodes CDR1 MNHEY and CDR2 SMNVEV (reference sequence). The CDR3 covers 15 residues. Unmatched junction bases numbered 3, after V lost 4 bases and J lost 2 bases. Here the CDR3 DNA reads TGTGCCAGCAGTTCCGGGACTAGCGGACAAGAGACCCAGTACTTC. Translating gives CASSSGTSGQETQYF.

The rearrangement uses TRBV5-1 and TRBJ2-7; TRBD2 matches at 11 bases. Germline trimming cut 4 bases from V and 7 bases from J; bases unmatched to any gene: 10. Germline lookup yields CDR1 SGHRS and CDR2 YFSETQ. The CDR3 is 15 amino acids. In nucleotides, the CDR3 is TGCGCCAGCAGCCGTGGTGATGGGACTAGCGGAGAGCAGTACTTC. This gives the protein CASSRGDGTSGEQYF.